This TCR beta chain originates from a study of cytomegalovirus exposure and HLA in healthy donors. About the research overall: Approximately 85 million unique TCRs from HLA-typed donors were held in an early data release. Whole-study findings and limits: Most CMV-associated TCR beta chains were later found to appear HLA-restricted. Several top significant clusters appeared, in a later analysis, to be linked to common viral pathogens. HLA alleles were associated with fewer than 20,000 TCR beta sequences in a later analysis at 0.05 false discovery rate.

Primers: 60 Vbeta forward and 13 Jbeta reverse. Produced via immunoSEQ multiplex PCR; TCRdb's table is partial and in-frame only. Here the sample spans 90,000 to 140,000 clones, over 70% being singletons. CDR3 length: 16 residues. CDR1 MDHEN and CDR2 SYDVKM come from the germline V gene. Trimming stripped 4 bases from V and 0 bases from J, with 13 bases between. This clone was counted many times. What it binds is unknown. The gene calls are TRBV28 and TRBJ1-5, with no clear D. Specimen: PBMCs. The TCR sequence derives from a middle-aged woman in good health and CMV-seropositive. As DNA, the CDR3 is TGTGCCAGCAGTTCCATCCAGATTTATAGCAATCAGCCCCAGCATTTT. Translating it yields CASSSIQIYSNQPQHF.